The clone carrying this TCR beta chain was found a few times. The antigen is unknown. The CDR3 loop spans 13 amino acids. V was clipped by 7 bases and J by 2 bases; unmatched bases: 2. CDR1 and CDR2 from the germline V gene are KGHDR and SFDVKD. Unique molecular identifiers (one per individual cDNA molecule) were attached. One entry per CDR3 protein, called by TCRdb with MiXCR from the 5' RACE reads. The sample contains about 55,000 distinct CDR3 sequences, 15% of which appear only once. This entry is derived from a study of early T cells in non-severe SARS-CoV-2 infection. Study-level background: The authors sequenced bulk RNA from unsorted whole blood, leaving chains unpaired. Study conclusions and caveats: Using VDJdb, the matching emphasized anti-spike CD8 responses while missing private and CD4 specificities.

The source material was whole blood, sampled at baseline. The TCR originated in an adult who was a healthcare worker with PCR-confirmed SARS-CoV-2 infection or an uninfected control (not recorded which). The V call is TRBV24-1, the J call TRBJ2-3; 7 bases are shared with TRBD2. CDR3 nucleotides: TGTGCCACCAGCGGGGGGAACACAGATACGCAGTATTTT. Translating it yields CATSGGNTDTQYF.